Each of the 27 T cell receptor beta chains below was sequenced from the same sample in a study of blood T cell repertoires in COVID-19. Assay: immunoSEQ multiplex PCR; the TCRdb copy retains only in-frame clones and omits some. The table lists some 370,000 clones, more than 75% of them singletons. The sample taken for sequencing was peripheral blood. These receptors all stem from a woman in her twenties or thirties with COVID-19, enrolled during active disease.

This chain connects TRBV21-1 to TRBJ2-1; TRBD1, as called in the table, went unchecked against the DNA. TRBV21-1 is designated a pseudogene. CDR3 length equals 18 residues. The CDR3 protein is CASSSSYLTGPYYNEQFF. CDR3 DNA sequence: TGTGCCAGCAGCAGTAGCTACTTGACAGGCCCTTACTACAATGAGCAGTTCTTC.

This sequence joins TRBV11-2 and TRBJ2-7; 7 bases are shared with TRBD2. The CDR3 contains 15 residues. Germline V gives CDR1 SGHAT, CDR2 FQNNGV. After removal of 4 bases from V and 4 bases from J, the junction contained 10 bases not matched to a gene. The CDR3 region has the DNA TGTGCCAGCAGCTCGGGACTACTTGTTCCTTACGAGCAGTACTTC. This sequence encodes CASSSGLLVPYEQYF. Variable domain in full (rest from reference TRBV11-2 and TRBJ2-7): EAGVAQSPRYKIIEKRQSVAFWCNPISGHATLYWYQQILGQGPKLLIQFQNNGVVDDSQLPKDRFSAERLKGVDSTLKIQPAKLEDSAVYLCASSSGLLVPYEQYFGPGTRLTVT.

This chain connects TRBV7-6 to TRBJ2-1; D possibly corresponds to TRBD2 (5 bases). With 5 bases removed from V and 6 bases from J, the gap between germline ends came to 17 bases. The V gene's germline CDR1 is SGHVS and CDR2 FNYEAQ. This CDR3 contains 15 residues. The CDR3 loop reads CASSHLAKGSNEQFF. CDR3 DNA: TGTGCCAGCAGCCATCTAGCTAAAGGGAGCAATGAGCAGTTCTTC.

V is TRBV2 and J is TRBJ1-5; D is possibly TRBD1 (5 bases). The V end was cut by 8 bases, the J end by 0 bases, with 14 bases between. The CDR3 totals 15 residues. Looked up from germline, CDR1 is SNHLY and CDR2 is FYNNEI. CDR3 nucleotide sequence: TGTGCCAGCCTGCGACAGCGGGATAGCAATCAGCCCCAGCATTTT. This sequence encodes CASLRQRDSNQPQHF.

This clone was picked up a small number of times. This rearrangement joins TRBV5-4 to TRBJ1-2; D is perhaps TRBD1 (5 bases). This CDR3 has 16 residues. Germline lookup yields CDR1 SGHNT and CDR2 YYREEE (reference sequence). The V and J ends lost 4 bases and 3 bases respectively, with 19 bases between them. CDR3 DNA: TGTGCCAGCAGCCCAAACCCGGGCAGGGCCGACTATGGCTACACCTTC. It yields the protein CASSPNPGRADYGYTF.

The table lists this clone with a count of one. Other DNA sequences of this sample code for an identical CDR3. The V call is TRBV27, the J call TRBJ2-1, with 9 bases that match TRBD2. The CDR3 covers 14 residues. V was pared by 3 bases and J by 8 bases, with 5 bases of the junction left unmatched. CDR1 and CDR2 (germline): MNHEY, SMNVEV (reference sequence). The CDR3 loop reads CASSFGSGSDEQFF. CDR3 DNA: TGTGCCAGCAGTTTCGGTAGCGGGAGTGATGAGCAGTTCTTC.

This clone occurred once. The chain has TRBV9 and TRBJ2-1; D gene uncertain. CDR1 and CDR2 (germline): SGDLS, YYNGEE. The CDR3 runs 15 residues. Trimming took off 0 bases at V and 10 bases at J, with 17 bases between the two ends. The CDR3 region has the DNA TGTGCCAGCAGCGTAGAAATCGGTTGGGCATGGGAGCAGTTCTTC. Protein sequence: CASSVEIGWAWEQFF.

The J gene is TRBJ2-7, the V gene TRBV27, with TRBD1 as a possible D gene (6 bases). This CDR3 contains 16 residues. Looked up from germline, CDR1 is MNHEY and CDR2 is SMNVEV (reference sequence). Trimming pared 3 bases from V and 5 bases from J, leaving 20 bases between. The CDR3 sequence is CASSFLGSRDTHEQYF. The CDR3 coding sequence is TGTGCCAGCAGTTTCCTCGGGTCCCGGGACACCCACGAGCAGTACTTC.

The chain links TRBV6-6 to TRBJ2-1; D is possibly TRBD2 (7 bases). The germline CDR1 and CDR2 sequences are MNHNY and SVGAGI (reference sequence). The CDR3 is 13 amino acids. Deletions cut 2 bases from V and 12 bases from J, with 14 bases between. DNA for the CDR3: TGTGCCAGCAGTTACAATCAGGGGAGGGGGCAGTTCTTC. It is translated as CASSYNQGRGQFF.

This chain joins TRBV5-4 and TRBJ1-1, with 7 bases aligning to TRBD1. The CDR3 loop spans 14 amino acids. Germline V CDR1 and CDR2: SGHNT, YYREEE (reference sequence). V was pared by 4 bases and J by 2 bases, with 5 bases of the junction left unmatched. The CDR3 DNA follows: TGTGCCAGCAGCGCAGGGGGATTTAACACTGAAGCTTTCTTT. Translation: CASSAGGFNTEAFF.

This chain joins TRBV2 and TRBJ2-1, with TRBD2 as a possible D gene (6 bases). The germline V gene has CDR1 SNHLY and CDR2 FYNNEI. Trimming stripped 5 bases from V and 4 bases from J, with 9 bases between. The CDR3 runs to 13 residues. CDR3 coding DNA: TGTGCCAGCAGTCGACTAGAATACAATGAGCAGTTCTTC. It is translated as CASSRLEYNEQFF.

V usage is TRBV19 and J usage is TRBJ2-1; D gene ambiguous. CDR1 is LNHDA and CDR2 is SQIVND in the germline V gene (reference sequence). The CDR3 has 14 residues. V lost 7 bases and J 3 bases, leaving 13 bases between the germline ends. The CDR3 DNA reads as TGTGCCAGTACTACCCTCGGCGGCTACAATGAGCAGTTCTTC. It translates to CASTTLGGYNEQFF.

The chain carries TRBV30 and TRBJ2-3; perhaps TRBD1 as D (7 bases). CDR3 size: 15 residues. Germline CDR1 reads GTSNPN; CDR2 reads SVGIG (reference sequence). V was trimmed by 0 bases and J by 7 bases, leaving 17 bases between them. The CDR3 reads CAWSVGLTGRNTQYF. CDR3 nucleotides: TGTGCCTGGAGTGTAGGGTTGACAGGGAGGAATACGCAGTATTTT.

This clone appeared once. The chain has TRBV10-1 and TRBJ2-2, with a possible D match to TRBD2 (7 bases). Germline V gives CDR1 WNHNN, CDR2 SYGVQD (reference sequence). Trimming took 6 bases from V and 2 from J, leaving 13 bases between them. This CDR3 spans 15 amino acids. In DNA, the CDR3 is TGCGCCAGCAGCGGAAGCGGGACAAACACCGGGGAGCTGTTTTTT. The encoded protein is CASSGSGTNTGELFF.

The V gene is TRBV4-1, the J gene TRBJ1-2; maybe TRBD1 (5 bases). Trimming took 0 bases from V and 9 from J, leaving 8 bases between them. This CDR3 has 12 residues. In germline, CDR1 is MGHRA, CDR2 YSYEKL. DNA for the CDR3: TGCGCCAGCAGCCAAGATAGGGGTAGCTACACCTTC. This codes for CASSQDRGSYTF.

The chain links TRBV19 to TRBJ2-7, with 7 nucleotides matching TRBD2. J gave up 2 bases and V 4 bases, and 8 bases lay outside the gene matches. There are 15 residues in the CDR3. The germline CDR1 and CDR2 sequences are LNHDA and SQIVND (reference sequence). The DNA for the CDR3 is TGTGCCAGTAGTACGGGCGGGGGAGGCCCCTACGAGCAGTACTTC. It yields the protein CASSTGGGGPYEQYF.

This sequence joins TRBV9 and TRBJ2-2; unclear D gene. Trimming left V 0 bases short and J 7 bases short, with 10 bases between. This CDR3 region has 14 residues. From germline, CDR1 is SGDLS and CDR2 YYNGEE. The CDR3 sequence is CASSVGEPGGELFF. Written as DNA, the CDR3 is TGTGCCAGCAGCGTAGGAGAACCGGGCGGGGAGCTGTTTTTT.

This clone was recorded a few times. The V and J genes are TRBV18 and TRBJ2-2, with 7 bases aligning to TRBD1. The germline V gene has CDR1 KGHSH and CDR2 LQKENI. J was trimmed by 6 bases and V by 5 bases; bases with no gene match: 3. The CDR3 extends over 13 amino acids. CDR3 DNA sequence: TGTGCCAGCTCAGCCGGACAGGCCGGGGAGCTGTTTTTT. Its protein is CASSAGQAGELFF.

This chain uses TRBV5-4 with TRBJ2-7; D call uncertain. V was shortened by 0 bases and J by 6 bases, with 7 bases between the two germline ends. CDR3 length equals 12 residues. Germline V CDR1 and CDR2: SGHNT, YYREEE (reference sequence). CDR3 in DNA: TGTGCCAGCAGCTTGGACTTGGTCGAGCAGTACTTC. It yields the protein CASSLDLVEQYF.

This rearrangement joins TRBV28 to TRBJ1-2; TRBD1 matches at 8 bases. V was pared by 5 bases and J by 1 base, with 6 bases of the junction left unmatched. CDR3 length: 15 amino acids. Germline V CDR1 and CDR2: MDHEN, SYDVKM. CDR3 protein: CASSVGTGLNYGYTF. CDR3 sequence (DNA): TGTGCCAGCAGTGTAGGGACAGGACTTAACTATGGCTACACCTTC.

The V and J genes are TRBV24-1 and TRBJ2-2, with a possible D match to TRBD2 (5 bases). The CDR3 length is 24 residues. Trimming removed 7 bases from V and 1 base from J, with 39 bases in between. Germline CDR1 is KGHDR and CDR2 is SFDVKD. DNA for the CDR3: TGTGCCACCAGGCCCCAGTTGCGTCCGTCCTCGGATACCGGGAATAGGAGGAACACCGGGGAGCTGTTTTTT. Its translation is CATRPQLRPSSDTGNRRNTGELFF.

This rearrangement joins TRBV6-1 to TRBJ2-3, with D possibly matching TRBD2 (6 bases). The CDR3 loop spans 14 amino acids. V was shortened by 6 bases and J by 2 bases, with 12 bases between the two germline ends. Germline V lookup: CDR1 MNHNS, CDR2 SASEGT. CDR3 region: CASSPPGLTDTQYF. CDR3 nucleotide sequence: TGTGCCAGCAGCCCCCCGGGACTCACAGATACGCAGTATTTT.

V gene TRBV5-1 combines with J gene TRBJ1-1, with D uncertain. This CDR3 is built from 13 residues. Germline assignment: CDR1 SGHRS and CDR2 YFSETQ. V was pared by 4 bases and J by 1 base, with 8 bases between. The DNA for the CDR3 is TGCGCCAGCAGCATATCTCCGAACACTGAAGCTTTCTTT. Its protein is CASSISPNTEAFF.

The chain combines TRBV29-1 with TRBJ1-2, with TRBD1 matching over 7 bases. Trimming took 8 bases from V and 6 from J; bases not matched to a gene: 6. Germline V gene lookup returns CDR1 SQVTM and CDR2 ANQGSEA. The CDR3 spans 11 residues. The CDR3 nucleotides are TGCAGCTTAAGGGGGCCTCATGGCTACACCTTC. Its protein product is CSLRGPHGYTF. The variable domain in full, completed from reference TRBV29-1 and TRBJ1-2, reads SAVISQKPSRDICQRGTSLTIQCQVDSQVTMMFWYRQQPGQSLTLIATANQGSEATYESGFVIDKFPISRPNLTFSTLTVSNMSPEDSSIYLCSLRGPHGYTFGSGTRLTVV.

In this sample, this clone turned up a few times. V gene TRBV4-2 combines with J gene TRBJ1-5, with 7 bases that match TRBD1. Germline lookup yields CDR1 LGHNA and CDR2 YNFKEQ. CDR3 length: 14 residues. With 4 bases clipped from V and 6 bases from J, the junction kept 6 bases outside the gene matches. In DNA, the CDR3 is TGTGCCAGCAGCCCAGACAGGGATCGTCAGCCCCAGCATTTT. Its translation: CASSPDRDRQPQHF.

The CDR3 loop reads CASSVGVPEQFF. CDR3 bases: TGTGCCAGCAGCGTCGGGGTCCCTGAGCAGTTCTTC. The V gene is TRBV7-3, the J gene TRBJ2-1; possible D gene TRBD2, 5 bases. The V end lost 5 bases, the J end lost 9 bases, and 11 bases lay between the germline ends. This CDR3 has 12 residues. The germline V gene encodes CDR1 SGHTA and CDR2 FQGTGA.

The V and J genes are TRBV28 and TRBJ2-7; TRBD1 aligns across 7 bases. The CDR3 loop spans 17 amino acids. Trimming removed 3 bases from V and 3 bases from J; junction bases left unmatched: 14. Looked up from germline, CDR1 is MDHEN and CDR2 is SYDVKM. In nucleotides, the CDR3 is TGTGCCAGCAGTTTCCTCGACAGGGCGAAACCGGACTACGAGCAGTACTTC. It codes for CASSFLDRAKPDYEQYF.